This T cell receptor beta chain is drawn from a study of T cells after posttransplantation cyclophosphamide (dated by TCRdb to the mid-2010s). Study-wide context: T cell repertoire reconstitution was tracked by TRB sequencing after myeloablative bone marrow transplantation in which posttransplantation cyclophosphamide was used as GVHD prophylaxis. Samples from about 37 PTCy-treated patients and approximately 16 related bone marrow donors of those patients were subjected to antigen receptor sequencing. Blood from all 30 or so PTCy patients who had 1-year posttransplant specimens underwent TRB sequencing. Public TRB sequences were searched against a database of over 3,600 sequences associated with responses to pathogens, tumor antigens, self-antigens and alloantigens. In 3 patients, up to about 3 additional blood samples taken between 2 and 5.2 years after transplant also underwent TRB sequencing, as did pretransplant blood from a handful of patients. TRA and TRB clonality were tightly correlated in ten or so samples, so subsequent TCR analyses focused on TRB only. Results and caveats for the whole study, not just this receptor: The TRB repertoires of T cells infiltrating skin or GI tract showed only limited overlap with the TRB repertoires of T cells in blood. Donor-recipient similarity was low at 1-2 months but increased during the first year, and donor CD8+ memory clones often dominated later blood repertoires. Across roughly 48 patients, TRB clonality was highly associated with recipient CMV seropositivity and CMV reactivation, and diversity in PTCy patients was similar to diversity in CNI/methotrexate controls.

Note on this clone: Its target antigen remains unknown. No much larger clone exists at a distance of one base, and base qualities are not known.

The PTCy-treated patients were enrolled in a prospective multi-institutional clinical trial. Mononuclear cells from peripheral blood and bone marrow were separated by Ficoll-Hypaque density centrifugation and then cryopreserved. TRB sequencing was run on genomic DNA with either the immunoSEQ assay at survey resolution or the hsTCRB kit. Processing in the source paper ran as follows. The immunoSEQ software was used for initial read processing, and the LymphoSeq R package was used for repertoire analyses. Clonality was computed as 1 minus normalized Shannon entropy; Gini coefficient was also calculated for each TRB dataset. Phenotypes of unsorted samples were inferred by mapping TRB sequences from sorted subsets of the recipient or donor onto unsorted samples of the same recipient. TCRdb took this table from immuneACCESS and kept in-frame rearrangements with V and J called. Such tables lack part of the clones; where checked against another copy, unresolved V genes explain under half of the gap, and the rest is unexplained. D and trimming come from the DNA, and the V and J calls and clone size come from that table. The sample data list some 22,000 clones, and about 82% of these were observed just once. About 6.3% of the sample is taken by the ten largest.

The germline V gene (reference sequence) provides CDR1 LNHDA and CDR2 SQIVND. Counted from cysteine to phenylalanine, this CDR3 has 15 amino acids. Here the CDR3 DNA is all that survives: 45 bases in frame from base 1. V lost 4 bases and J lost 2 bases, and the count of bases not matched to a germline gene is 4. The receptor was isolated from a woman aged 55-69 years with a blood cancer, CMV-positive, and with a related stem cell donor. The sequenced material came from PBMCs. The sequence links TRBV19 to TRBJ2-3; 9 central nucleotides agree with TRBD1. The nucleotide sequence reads TGTGCCAGTAGTAGGGGGGACAGGGACACAGATACGCAGTATTTT. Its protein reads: CASSRGDRDTDTQYF.